The 2 T cell receptor beta chains given below trace back to one sample, sequenced in a study of identical twins. TCRdb reprocessed the 5' RACE reads via MiXCR and lists one record per CDR3 protein. The table records approximately 500,000 distinct CDR3 sequences, around 15% of them present only once. The data also belong to a second study, concerning yellow fever vaccine responses in identical twins.

Material: CD4+ T cells sorted from blood. The receptors originated from a young woman in good health.

This clonotype was detected a few times. The chain is built from TRBV7-6 and TRBJ1-2, with 7 positions matching TRBD1. The V segment lost 5 bases and the J segment 7 bases; nucleotides outside the gene matches: 4. Germline V CDR1 and CDR2: SGHVS, FNYEAQ. The CDR3 length is 12 residues. The CDR3 coding sequence is TGTGCCAGCAGCCAGACAGGGACTGGCTACACCTTC. This translates into CASSQTGTGYTF.

V and J are TRBV5-1 and TRBJ2-5, with D tentatively TRBD2 (6 bases). The CDR3 runs to 14 residues. Germline loops: CDR1 SGHRS, CDR2 YFSETQ. Trimming removed 0 bases from V and 5 bases from J, with 11 bases in between. CDR3: CASSLEQSGETQYF. CDR3 nucleotide sequence: TGCGCCAGCAGCTTGGAACAGAGCGGGGAGACCCAGTACTTC.